These T cell receptor beta chains were read from a single sample in a study of long-term antiretroviral therapy in people with HIV. Profiled with immunoSEQ multiplex PCR; TCRdb holds only in-frame clones, not every one. Of more than 15,000 clones in the sample, around four fifths are singletons; the top ten hold about 13%. Specimen: unsorted PBMCs, collected 3.1 to 3.3 years after starting antiretroviral therapy. The receptor set was obtained from a woman in her thirties or forties with HIV. The CDR3 runs from the conserved cysteine through the conserved F or W. D genes are given only for firm matches. The size entry is marked missing in some rows and otherwise reads once, few, many or a size class.

size	V	J	D	CDR3	DNA
NA	TRBV27	TRBJ2-1	NA	CASTDSPPSYNEQFF	TGTGCCAGCACGGACAGCCCTCCCTCCTACAATGAGCAGTTCTTC
few	TRBV6-5	TRBJ1-1	TRBD1	CASSPGTANTEAFF	TGTGCCAGCAGTCCGGGGACAGCGAACACTGAAGCTTTCTTT
NA	TRBV2	TRBJ2-3	NA	CASSDPTRGDTQYF	TGTGCCAGCAGTGATCCCACACGTGGTGATACGCAGTATTTT
NA	TRBV6-5	TRBJ1-2	NA	CASSYSISHGYTF	TGTGCCAGCAGTTACTCGATATCACACGGCTACACCTTC
NA	TRBV6-5	TRBJ2-3	TRBD1	CASSPPGQGRDTQYF	TGTGCCAGCAGCCCCCCGGGACAGGGGAGAGATACGCAGTATTTT
NA	TRBV11-2	TRBJ2-7	TRBD2	CASSTVLVAGGFSYEQYF	TGTGCCAGCAGCACAGTACTCGTAGCGGGGGGGTTCTCCTACGAGCAGTACTTC
few	TRBV6-5	TRBJ1-1	NA	CASSYANQGISAFF	TGTGCCAGCAGTTACGCGAATCAGGGGATAAGCGCTTTCTTT
NA	TRBV27	TRBJ2-7	NA	CASSLLGGIYEQYF	TGTGCCAGCAGCCTGTTGGGGGGCATATACGAGCAGTACTTC
NA	TRBV7-2	TRBJ2-2	NA	CASSRTAASNTGELFF	TGTGCCAGCAGCCGAACGGCTGCTAGTAACACCGGGGAGCTGTTTTTT
NA	TRBV10-3	TRBJ1-3	NA	CAISESTGGSSGNTIYF	TGTGCCATCAGTGAGTCTACGGGTGGCAGCTCTGGAAACACCATATATTTT
NA	TRBV11-2	TRBJ1-5	NA	CASSFGTDQPQHF	TGTGCCAGCAGCTTTGGGACGGATCAGCCCCAGCATTTT
once	TRBV25-1	TRBJ1-2	NA	CASSEYLVGYGYTF	TGTGCCAGCAGTGAATACCTGGTGGGCTATGGCTACACCTTC
NA	TRBV7-9	TRBJ1-2	NA	CASSLAGGENYGYTF	TGTGCCAGCAGCTTAGCCGGCGGGGAAAACTATGGCTACACCTTC
NA	TRBV7-9	TRBJ1-1	NA	CASSSSDRFFHMNTEAFF	TGTGCCAGCAGCTCCTCGGACAGATTCTTCCACATGAACACTGAAGCTTTCTTT
NA	TRBV2	TRBJ1-5	TRBD1	CASGNFGQGQGPQHF	TGCGCCAGCGGAAATTTTGGACAGGGTCAGGGGCCCCAGCATTTT
NA	TRBV5-5	TRBJ1-5	TRBD1	CASSFGQGSDSNQPQHF	TGTGCCAGCAGCTTCGGACAGGGGTCCGATAGCAATCAGCCCCAGCATTTT
NA	TRBV25-1	TRBJ2-7	NA	CASSESWAGEQYF	TGTGCCAGCAGTGAATCCTGGGCAGGCGAGCAGTACTTC
once	TRBV7-2	TRBJ1-1	NA	CASSYPSVGPEAFF	TGTGCCAGCAGCTATCCGTCTGTGGGGCCTGAAGCTTTCTTT